The next 28 T cell receptor beta chains were all read from a single sample in a study of spatial heterogeneity in lung cancer. Study-wide results and limits: The number of expanded tumor alpha and beta chains correlated with mutation number.

TCRdb recomputed calls from the 5' RACE reads with MiXCR, one row per CDR3 protein. Of some 97,000 distinct CDR3 sequences in the sample, 4.4% were seen once. No antigen has been assigned to these receptors. The time point was: sample taken at primary tumor resection. This sample comprised lung tumor tissue, obtained at surgery. The source is a male donor with early-stage non-small cell lung cancer.

This clonotype rates as medium-sized. The chain couples TRBV7-9 to TRBJ2-7; D remains ambiguous. With 0 bases removed from V and 5 bases from J, the gap between germline ends came to 14 bases. CDR3 length equals 15 residues. Per germline, CDR1 SEHNR and CDR2 FQNEAQ (reference sequence). CDR3 in amino acids: CASSLAQLGSHEQYF. CDR3 nucleotide sequence: TGTGCCAGCAGCTTAGCGCAGTTGGGGTCCCACGAGCAGTACTTC.

V gene TRBV3-1 combines with J gene TRBJ2-7, with TRBD2 matching 8 bases. V lost 4 bases to trimming and J lost 5 bases; unmatched junction nucleotides: 13. This CDR3 spans 16 amino acids. Germline loops: CDR1 LGHDT, CDR2 YNNKEL (reference sequence). The CDR3 protein is CASSPPAGVRIDEQYF. CDR3 sequence (DNA): TGTGCCAGCAGCCCTCCAGCGGGAGTTCGAATCGACGAGCAGTACTTC.

This clonotype appeared many times. The V gene is TRBV14, the J gene TRBJ2-1; TRBD2 matches at 10 bases. CDR1 is SGHDN and CDR2 is FVKESK in the germline V gene. Losses at the gene ends were 0 bases for V and 3 bases for J; bases not matched to a gene: 17. The CDR3 totals 21 residues. CDR3 protein: CASSQEPGLAGAPLDYNEQFF. The CDR3 bases are TGTGCCAGCAGCCAAGAACCGGGTCTAGCGGGAGCCCCCTTAGACTACAATGAGCAGTTCTTC.

A few counts support this clonotype. This sequence joins TRBV6-6 and TRBJ2-3; the match to TRBD1 covers 7 bases. This CDR3 spans 15 amino acids. Germline lookup yields CDR1 MNHNY and CDR2 SVGAGI (reference sequence). Losses at the gene ends were 4 bases for V and 7 bases for J; bases not matched to a gene: 11. This chain's CDR3 is CASSSGQERGNTQYF. CDR3 coding DNA: TGTGCCAGCAGTTCCGGACAGGAGAGGGGAAATACGCAGTATTTT.

This clonotype has a count of ten or more. The chain uses TRBV7-8 and TRBJ1-4; no clear D gene. V was clipped by 5 bases and J by 6 bases, with 22 bases between them. CDR1 is SGHVS, CDR2 FQNEAQ, per germline. This CDR3 contains 17 residues. The CDR3 region has the DNA TGTGCCAGCAGCCCAACCCATCCTGGACTCGACCATGAAAAACTGTTTTTT. Translating it yields CASSPTHPGLDHEKLFF.

The V gene is TRBV6-1, the J gene TRBJ1-1; D is possibly TRBD1 (5 bases). This CDR3 spans 13 amino acids. Germline V lookup: CDR1 MNHNS, CDR2 SASEGT. The V end was cut by 7 bases, the J end by 5 bases, with 14 bases between. CDR3 DNA: TGTGCCAGCAATAATCTGGGGGTAACTGAAGCTTTCTTT. Amino acids: CASNNLGVTEAFF.

This clonotype showed up many times. This chain uses TRBV5-1 with TRBJ2-1; weak D call: TRBD1 (6 bases). The CDR3 contains 15 residues. Trimming removed 6 bases from V and 0 bases from J, with 13 bases in between. Per germline, CDR1 SGHRS and CDR2 YFSETQ. CDR3 region: CASNTGPSSYNEQFF. The CDR3 DNA reads as TGCGCCAGCAATACAGGGCCCAGCTCCTACAATGAGCAGTTCTTC.

A single count supports this clonotype. CDR3 in amino acids: CSVARQGGRETQYF. CDR3 coding DNA: TGCAGCGTTGCCCGACAGGGTGGACGAGAGACCCAGTACTTC. The chain employs TRBV29-1 and TRBJ2-5, with 7 bases aligning to TRBD1. The CDR3 spans 14 residues. The germline V gene has CDR1 SQVTM and CDR2 ANQGSEA. V lost 4 bases, J lost 4 bases, and 9 bases stayed unmatched.

This clonotype was recorded a few times. The J gene is TRBJ2-7, the V gene TRBV10-2, with D perhaps TRBD2 (5 bases). Trimming stripped 8 bases from V and 7 bases from J, with 18 bases between. This CDR3 is built from 13 residues. In germline, CDR1 is WSHSY, CDR2 SAAADI. The CDR3 bases are TGCGCCAGCGCACTATCCCCCCCGGGGGAGCAGTACTTC. It specifies CASALSPPGEQYF.

This clonotype was found many times. This rearrangement joins TRBV4-2 to TRBJ1-4; D is ambiguous. The germline CDR1 and CDR2 sequences are LGHNA and YNFKEQ. Trimming left V 0 bases short and J 8 bases short, with 16 bases between. The CDR3 is made up of 16 amino acids. This CDR3 reads CASSQDRASSLEKLFF. CDR3 bases: TGTGCCAGCAGCCAAGATCGGGCCAGTAGTTTGGAAAAACTGTTTTTT.

This clonotype was observed many times. This chain links TRBV20-1 with TRBJ1-1; D might be TRBD1 (5 bases). Germline CDR1 DFQATT, CDR2 SNEGSKA (reference sequence). The CDR3 length is 12 residues. Trimming pared 3 bases from V and 5 bases from J, leaving 10 bases between. The CDR3 region has the DNA TGCAGTGCTAGCGCCAGGGAAACTGAAGCTTTCTTT. Encoded protein: CSASARETEAFF.

This clonotype appeared many times. The CDR3 loop is CASRGDRGALHF. CDR3 DNA: TGTGCCAGCAGAGGAGACCGTGGGGCCCTCCACTTT. V usage is TRBV2 and J usage is TRBJ1-6; D remains unclear. Germline assignment: CDR1 SNHLY and CDR2 FYNNEI. CDR3 length: 12 residues. Trimming removed 6 bases from V and 14 bases from J, with 14 bases in between.

This clonotype was picked up many times. The chain combines TRBV5-6 with TRBJ2-7, with TRBD2 matching over 7 bases. CDR3 size: 16 residues. CDR1 and CDR2 from the germline V gene are SGHDT and YYEEEE. The trim removed 0 bases at V and 0 bases at J, leaving 6 bases unmatched. This chain's CDR3 is CASSLEGSGNSYEQYF. CDR3 nucleotides: TGTGCCAGCAGCTTGGAGGGGAGCGGGAACTCCTACGAGCAGTACTTC.

This clonotype was recorded many times. The chain uses TRBV15 and TRBJ2-4; 11 nucleotides align to TRBD2. CDR3 length: 15 amino acids. V lost 0 bases, J lost 8 bases, and 3 bases stayed unmatched. Germline-derived CDR1 and CDR2 are LNHNV and YYDKDF (reference sequence). The CDR3 loop is CATSRDLAGGDIQYF. The CDR3 DNA follows: TGTGCCACCAGCAGAGATCTAGCGGGAGGTGACATTCAGTACTTC.

This clonotype was observed at least ten times. This rearrangement joins TRBV4-1 to TRBJ2-1; the D gene is possibly TRBD2 (5 bases). Between the trimmed V and J ends, which lost 0 bases and 0 bases, there was a span of 12 bases. This CDR3 region has 17 residues. Germline V lookup: CDR1 MGHRA, CDR2 YSYEKL. The CDR3 sequence: CASSQDLSGSSYNEQFF. DNA for the CDR3: TGCGCCAGCAGCCAAGATCTCAGCGGCAGCTCCTACAATGAGCAGTTCTTC.

This clonotype was observed many times. This chain uses TRBV6-5 with TRBJ1-2; D remains unclear. Germline-derived CDR1 and CDR2 are MNHEY and SVGAGI. Between the trimmed V and J ends, which lost 5 bases and 6 bases, there was a span of 13 bases. CDR3 size: 13 residues. The CDR3 spells CASSGSGLDGYTF. In nucleotides, the CDR3 is TGTGCCAGCAGTGGCTCCGGCCTGGATGGCTACACCTTC.

This clonotype has a count of ten or more. This sequence joins TRBV12-3 or TRBV12-4 and TRBJ2-5, with D possibly TRBD2 on 6 matching bases. V was cut by 10 bases and J by 8 bases, with 17 bases left in between. This CDR3 has 12 residues. The CDR3, as DNA: TGTGCCACTTCGGGAGAGCCCAATACCCAGTACTTC. As protein: CATSGEPNTQYF.

The table lists this clonotype with many counts. The chain couples TRBV4-2 to TRBJ2-5, with unresolved D. The ends were cut back, 0 bases at V and 5 bases at J, with 4 bases in the middle. The CDR3 totals 12 residues. The V gene's germline CDR1 is LGHNA and CDR2 YNFKEQ. The CDR3 DNA reads TGTGCCAGCAGCCAAGATTCGGAGACCCAGTACTTC. This gives the protein CASSQDSETQYF.

This clonotype has a count of ten or more. The V and J genes are TRBV7-9 and TRBJ2-2; TRBD2 matches at 7 bases. Unmatched junction bases numbered 12, after V lost 5 bases and J lost 9 bases. Germline V gene sequence: CDR1 SEHNR, CDR2 FQNEAQ (reference sequence). CDR3 length equals 15 residues. The CDR3 sequence is CASSARAGIGRELFF. The CDR3 region has the DNA TGTGCCAGCAGCGCCAGAGCGGGAATCGGCCGGGAGCTGTTTTTT.

This clonotype has ten or more counts. The chain links TRBV12-3 or TRBV12-4 to TRBJ2-3; D ambiguous. This CDR3 is 15 amino acids long. Between the trimmed V and J ends, which lost 4 bases and 1 base, there was a span of 12 bases. This CDR3 reads CASSSFLQGTDTQYF. The CDR3 DNA sequence: TGTGCCAGCAGTTCTTTTTTGCAGGGCACAGATACGCAGTATTTT.

The V call is TRBV12-3 or TRBV12-4, the J call TRBJ1-1; D unresolved. The V gene lost 6 bases and the J gene lost 4 bases, with 15 bases spanning the gap. This CDR3 is 14 amino acids long. DNA for the CDR3: TGTGCCAGCAGAACGGACCTATCAAGCACTGAAGCTTTCTTT. Protein: CASRTDLSSTEAFF.

The chain couples TRBV5-1 to TRBJ1-2, with unresolved D. Germline CDR1 SGHRS, CDR2 YFSETQ. V gave up 3 bases and J gave up 2 bases, with 14 bases separating them. The CDR3 is made up of 15 amino acids. As DNA, the CDR3 is TGCGCCAGCAGCTCACGGTTGAGGGAGAACTATGGCTACACCTTC. Translation: CASSSRLRENYGYTF.

Ten or more counts support this clonotype. The V call is TRBV20-1, the J call TRBJ2-3; the D gene is possibly TRBD1 (6 bases). The CDR3 has 14 amino acids. Germline-derived CDR1 and CDR2 are DFQATT and SNEGSKA (reference sequence). The ends were cut back, 5 bases at V and 1 base at J, with 13 bases in the middle. In nucleotides, the CDR3 is TGCAGTGCTGAATTTTCAGGGGGCACAGATACGCAGTATTTT. Protein sequence: CSAEFSGGTDTQYF.

This clonotype was seen ten or more times. V and J are TRBV5-5 and TRBJ2-3, with no clear D. The germline V gene has CDR1 SGHKS and CDR2 YYEKEE (reference sequence). The V end was cut by 3 bases, the J end by 2 bases, with 4 bases between. The CDR3 is 12 amino acids. CDR3 DNA: TGTGCCAGCAGCTCCCCCACAGATACGCAGTATTTT. Amino acids: CASSSPTDTQYF.

There are a few counts of this clonotype. The V call is TRBV11-2, the J call TRBJ2-1; D unresolved. Germline V gives CDR1 SGHAT, CDR2 FQNNGV. V was shortened by 4 bases and J by 7 bases, with 20 bases between the two germline ends. The CDR3 has 16 amino acids. DNA for the CDR3: TGTGCCAGCAGCTCCCGTAGCCCCCTACTTAGGAATGAGCAGTTCTTC. It codes for CASSSRSPLLRNEQFF.

This clonotype was counted at least ten times. The chain uses TRBV30 and TRBJ1-4; 9 bases fit TRBD1. J gave up 6 bases and V 5 bases, and 4 bases lay outside the gene matches. CDR1 is GTSNPN and CDR2 is SVGIG in the germline V gene (reference sequence). The CDR3 length is 13 residues. CDR3 amino acids: CAWGRDRDEKLFF. The CDR3 DNA reads as TGTGCCTGGGGCCGGGACAGGGATGAAAAACTGTTTTTT.

The chain couples TRBV6-2 or TRBV6-3 to TRBJ2-5, with D hard to call. The CDR3 spans 14 residues. V was cut by 6 bases and J by 2 bases, with 13 bases left in between. The germline V gene has CDR1 MNHEY and CDR2 SVGEGT. This CDR3 reads CASRPSLFQETQYF. The CDR3 nucleotides are TGTGCCAGCAGGCCCAGCTTGTTTCAAGAGACCCAGTACTTC.

This clonotype was counted many times. This chain uses TRBV6-1 with TRBJ1-5; 9 bases are a match to TRBD1. After removal of 5 bases from V and 3 bases from J, the junction contained 5 bases not matched to a gene. This CDR3 spans 15 amino acids. Germline values: CDR1 MNHNS, CDR2 SASEGT. The CDR3 DNA sequence: TGTGCCAGCAGTCGGACAGGGGTTTCCAATCAGCCCCAGCATTTT. Protein product: CASSRTGVSNQPQHF.